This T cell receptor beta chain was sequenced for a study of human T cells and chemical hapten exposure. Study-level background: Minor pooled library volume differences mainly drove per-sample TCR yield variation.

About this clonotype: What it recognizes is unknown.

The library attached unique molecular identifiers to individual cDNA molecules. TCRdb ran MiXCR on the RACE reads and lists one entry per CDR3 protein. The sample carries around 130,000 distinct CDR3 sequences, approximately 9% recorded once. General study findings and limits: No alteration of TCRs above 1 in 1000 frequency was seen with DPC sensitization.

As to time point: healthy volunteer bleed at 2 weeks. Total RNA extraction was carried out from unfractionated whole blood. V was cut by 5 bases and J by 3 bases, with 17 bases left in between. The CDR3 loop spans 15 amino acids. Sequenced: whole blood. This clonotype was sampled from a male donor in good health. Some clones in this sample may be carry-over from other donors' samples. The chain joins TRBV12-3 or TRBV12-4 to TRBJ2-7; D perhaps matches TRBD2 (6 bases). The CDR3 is CASSPTSPKYYEQYF. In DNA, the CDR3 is TGTGCCAGCAGTCCCACTAGCCCTAAATACTACGAGCAGTACTTC.